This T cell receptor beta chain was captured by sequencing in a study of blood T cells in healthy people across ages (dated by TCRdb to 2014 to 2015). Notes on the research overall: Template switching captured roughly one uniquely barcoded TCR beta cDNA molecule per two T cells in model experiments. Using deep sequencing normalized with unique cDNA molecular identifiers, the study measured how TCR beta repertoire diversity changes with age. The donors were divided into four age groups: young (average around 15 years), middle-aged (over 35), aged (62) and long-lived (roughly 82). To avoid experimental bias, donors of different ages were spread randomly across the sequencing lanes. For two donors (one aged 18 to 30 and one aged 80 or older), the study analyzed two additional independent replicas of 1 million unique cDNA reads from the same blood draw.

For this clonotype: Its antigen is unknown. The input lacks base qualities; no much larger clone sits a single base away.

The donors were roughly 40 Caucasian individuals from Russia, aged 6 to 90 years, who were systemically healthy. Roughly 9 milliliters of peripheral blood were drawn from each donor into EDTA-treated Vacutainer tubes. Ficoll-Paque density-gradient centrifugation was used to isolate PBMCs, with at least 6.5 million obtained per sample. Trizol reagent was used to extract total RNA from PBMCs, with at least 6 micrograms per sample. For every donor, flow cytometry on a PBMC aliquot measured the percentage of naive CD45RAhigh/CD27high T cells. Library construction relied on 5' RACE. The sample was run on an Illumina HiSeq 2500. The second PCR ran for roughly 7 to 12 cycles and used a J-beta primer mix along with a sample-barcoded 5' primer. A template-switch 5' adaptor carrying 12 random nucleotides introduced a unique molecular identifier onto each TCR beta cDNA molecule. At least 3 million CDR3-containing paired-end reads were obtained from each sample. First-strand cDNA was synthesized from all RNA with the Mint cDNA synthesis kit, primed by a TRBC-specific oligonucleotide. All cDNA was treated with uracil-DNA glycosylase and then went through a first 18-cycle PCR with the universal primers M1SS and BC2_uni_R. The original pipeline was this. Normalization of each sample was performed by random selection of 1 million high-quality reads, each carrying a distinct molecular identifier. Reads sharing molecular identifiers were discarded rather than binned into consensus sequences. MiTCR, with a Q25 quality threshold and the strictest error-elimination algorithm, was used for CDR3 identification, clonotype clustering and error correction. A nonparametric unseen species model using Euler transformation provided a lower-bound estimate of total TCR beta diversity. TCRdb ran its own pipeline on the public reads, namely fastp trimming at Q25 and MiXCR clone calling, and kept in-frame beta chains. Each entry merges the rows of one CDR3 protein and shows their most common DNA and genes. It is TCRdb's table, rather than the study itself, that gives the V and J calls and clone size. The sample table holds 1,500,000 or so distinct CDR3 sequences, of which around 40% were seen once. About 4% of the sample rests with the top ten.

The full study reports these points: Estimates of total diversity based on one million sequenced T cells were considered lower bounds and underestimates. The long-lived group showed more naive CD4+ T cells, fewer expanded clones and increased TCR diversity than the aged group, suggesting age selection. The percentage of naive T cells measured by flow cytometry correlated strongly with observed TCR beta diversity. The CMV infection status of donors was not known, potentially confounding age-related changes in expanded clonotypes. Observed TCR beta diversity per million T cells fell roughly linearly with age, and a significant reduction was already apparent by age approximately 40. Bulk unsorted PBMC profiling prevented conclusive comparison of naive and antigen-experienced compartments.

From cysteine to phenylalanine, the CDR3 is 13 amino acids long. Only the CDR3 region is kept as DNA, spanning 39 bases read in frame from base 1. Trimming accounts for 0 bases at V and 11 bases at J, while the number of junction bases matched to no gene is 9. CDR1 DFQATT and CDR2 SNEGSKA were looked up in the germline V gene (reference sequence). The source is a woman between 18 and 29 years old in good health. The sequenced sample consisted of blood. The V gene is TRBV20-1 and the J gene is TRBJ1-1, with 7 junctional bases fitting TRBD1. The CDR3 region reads CSARDQGTEYAFF. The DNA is TGCAGTGCTAGAGATCAAGGGACAGAGTATGCTTTCTTT.